This record concerns one TCR beta chain sequence. Its antigen is currently not known. No base qualities exist here, and no much larger clone lies one base off it. V and J are trimmed by 2 bases and 2 bases, and the gene matches miss 9 bases of the junction. The CDR3 numbers 18 residues from cysteine through phenylalanine. The entry retains the CDR3 DNA only, 54 bases that are in frame from base 1. Based on the germline V gene, the CDR1 and CDR2 sequences are KGHSH and LQKENI. High-throughput TCR beta sequencing profiled peripheral blood CD8+ and CD4+ T cells from healthy donors, Susac syndrome patients and multiple sclerosis patients. Healthy donors were included as age- and sex-matched controls. Bulk CD8+ and CD4+ T cells were purified magnetically by negative isolation, whereas CD8+ TEMRA cells were enriched by FACS. Blood was collected in EDTA tubes and processed within 24 hours, with PBMCs isolated through density gradient centrifugation. PBMCs intended for TCR sequencing were cryopreserved in liquid nitrogen and were subsequently thawed in a 37 degrees C water bath. The sorted or isolated CD4+, CD8+ and CD8+ TEMRA cells had a purity of 90% or higher.

RNA was extracted with the RNeasy kit and 0.5 to 1 ug was reverse transcribed using random hexamers. TCR beta CDR3 regions were amplified with the immunoSEQ multiplex PCR assay covering 54 Vbeta and 13 Jbeta segments. To correct PCR amplification bias, a synthetic template baseline was used for both primer optimization and computational correction. Per the original workflow: Reads were annotated to V, D and J genes per IMGT and analyzed with immunoSEQ Analyzer, keeping only productive sequences. Clonality was computed as one minus Shannon entropy normalized by log2 of the number of productive unique sequences. For each patient and control, public and private clones were evaluated within the 100 most prevalent clones. Clones were defined as Susac-specific when absent from the healthy and MS cohorts, from about 1,100 published viral clones and from other ImmuneACCESS disease sequences. TCRdb reprocessed the public reads (quality trimming at Q25 with fastp, clone calling with MiXCR) and kept in-frame beta chains. Entries that share a CDR3 protein sequence are merged under the most common genes and DNA. These V and J calls derive from TCRdb rather than the authors' analysis. The sample table lists about 120,000 distinct CDR3 sequences, around 93% of them with a count of one. Clones ranked in the top ten supply approximately 0.12% of the sample.

The source of the sample is a study of CD8 T cells in Susac syndrome (dated by TCRdb to between 2018 and 2021). About the full investigation: Repertoire sequencing was used to test whether CD8+ T cell activation and differentiation in Susac syndrome was antigen driven. The clonality of the CD8+ T cell repertoire was compared across approximately eleven healthy donors, around 14 Susac syndrome patients and under 17 multiple sclerosis patients.

On the study overall, not on this receptor specifically: The study acknowledged that relatively few individuals were included in the TCR sequencing and HLA analysis.

This sequence originates from a human donor in good health. The sequenced sample consisted of CD8+ T cells from PBMCs. Rearrangement joined TRBV18 to TRBJ1-5; 10 central bases correspond to TRBD1. The CDR3 in this case is CASSPKGQGVEGNQPQHF. In nucleotides, the sequence is TGTGCCAGCTCACCAAAAGGACAGGGGGTTGAGGGCAATCAGCCCCAGCATTTT.